This is a list of T cell receptor beta chains from one sample in a study of shared clonotypes between healthy human individuals. Sequencing used immunoSEQ multiplex PCR; TCRdb keeps in-frame clones, though not all of them. Found here are around 2.5 million clones, under 95% of them singletons; the top ten hold more than 0.35%. The sequencing sample was made of naive CD4+ T cells from PBMCs. These receptors were collected from a man aged 18 to 29 in good health. Some clones in this sample may be carry-over from other donors' samples. Both conserved end residues are part of each CDR3. The D gene is left open where the match is weak. The size entry is marked missing in some rows and otherwise reads once, few, many or a size class.

D gene: TRBD2
clone size: -
V gene: TRBV27
J gene: TRBJ2-1
CDR3 protein: CASSLKSGASYNEQFF
CDR3 DNA: TGTGCCAGCAGTTTAAAAAGCGGGGCCTCCTACAATGAGCAGTTCTTC

D gene: -
clone size: -
V gene: TRBV7-3
J gene: TRBJ2-1
CDR3 protein: CASSAKDYGEQFF
CDR3 DNA: TGTGCCAGCAGCGCTAAAGACTACGGTGAGCAGTTCTTC

D gene: -
clone size: -
V gene: TRBV5-1
J gene: TRBJ2-2
CDR3 protein: CASIERGNLNTGELFF
CDR3 DNA: TGCGCCAGCATAGAACGGGGAAACCTTAACACCGGGGAGCTGTTTTTT

D gene: -
clone size: -
V gene: TRBV19
J gene: TRBJ1-2
CDR3 protein: CASKFRDTLRGLANYGYTF
CDR3 DNA: TGTGCCAGCAAGTTCCGGGACACCCTAAGGGGCCTTGCAAACTATGGCTACACCTTC

D gene: -
clone size: -
V gene: TRBV10-3
J gene: TRBJ1-5
CDR3 protein: CAVLSYNLHNQPQHF
CDR3 DNA: TGTGCCGTTCTTTCTTATAATCTCCACAATCAGCCCCAGCATTTT

D gene: -
clone size: -
V gene: TRBV6-5
J gene: TRBJ2-1
CDR3 protein: CASSQGIAYNEQFF
CDR3 DNA: TGTGCCAGCAGTCAGGGGATTGCTTACAATGAGCAGTTCTTC

D gene: -
clone size: -
V gene: TRBV2
J gene: TRBJ1-1
CDR3 protein: CASRPDSYTEAFF
CDR3 DNA: TGTGCCAGCAGGCCGGACAGTTACACTGAAGCTTTCTTT

D gene: -
clone size: -
V gene: TRBV7-3
J gene: TRBJ1-1
CDR3 protein: CASSLSATGPQNTEAFF
CDR3 DNA: TGTGCCAGCAGCTTAAGTGCGACAGGCCCCCAGAACACTGAAGCTTTCTTT

D gene: -
clone size: -
V gene: TRBV6-6
J gene: TRBJ2-5
CDR3 protein: CASSYGGQETQYF
CDR3 DNA: TGTGCCAGCAGTTACGGCGGTCAAGAGACCCAGTACTTC

D gene: TRBD1
clone size: -
V gene: TRBV6-5
J gene: TRBJ2-1
CDR3 protein: CASSSHRGLYNEQFF
CDR3 DNA: TGTGCCAGCAGCTCTCACAGGGGGCTCTACAATGAGCAGTTCTTC

D gene: -
clone size: -
V gene: TRBV5-8
J gene: TRBJ2-1
CDR3 protein: CASSRASEQFF
CDR3 DNA: TGTGCCAGCAGTCGAGCGTCTGAGCAGTTCTTC

D gene: TRBD2
clone size: once
V gene: TRBV28
J gene: TRBJ2-1
CDR3 protein: CASSFPTSGRSEQFF
CDR3 DNA: TGTGCCAGCAGTTTCCCGACTAGCGGGCGTTCTGAGCAGTTCTTC

D gene: TRBD2
clone size: -
V gene: TRBV29-1
J gene: TRBJ2-3
CDR3 protein: CSVVTSAGSGTQYF
CDR3 DNA: TGCAGCGTTGTGACTAGCGCGGGTTCGGGTACGCAGTATTTT

D gene: -
clone size: once
V gene: TRBV19
J gene: TRBJ2-2
CDR3 protein: CASSILLRGSTGELFF
CDR3 DNA: TGTGCCAGTAGTATTCTACTAAGGGGGAGCACCGGGGAGCTGTTTTTT

D gene: -
clone size: -
V gene: TRBV29-1
J gene: TRBJ2-7
CDR3 protein: CSVVSQSYEQYF
CDR3 DNA: TGCAGCGTGGTATCCCAGTCCTACGAGCAGTACTTC

D gene: TRBD1
clone size: -
V gene: TRBV27
J gene: TRBJ2-7
CDR3 protein: CASSWLGQSMDYEQYF
CDR3 DNA: TGTGCCAGCAGTTGGCTGGGACAGTCCATGGACTACGAGCAGTACTTC

D gene: TRBD2
clone size: -
V gene: TRBV18
J gene: TRBJ2-2
CDR3 protein: CASSPPSGGARDTGELFF
CDR3 DNA: TGTGCCAGCTCGCCTCCTTCGGGAGGGGCGAGGGACACCGGGGAGCTGTTTTTT

D gene: TRBD1
clone size: -
V gene: TRBV30
J gene: TRBJ1-2
CDR3 protein: CAWRTGFGYTF
CDR3 DNA: TGTGCCTGGAGGACAGGGTTTGGCTACACCTTC

D gene: -
clone size: -
V gene: TRBV27
J gene: TRBJ2-7
CDR3 protein: CASSSPGRASYEQYF
CDR3 DNA: TGTGCCAGCAGTTCCCCAGGGCGAGCCTCCTACGAGCAGTACTTC

D gene: -
clone size: -
V gene: TRBV6-1
J gene: TRBJ1-5
CDR3 protein: CASIPSGGQPQHF
CDR3 DNA: TGTGCCAGCATACCCTCGGGGGGTCAGCCCCAGCATTTT

D gene: -
clone size: -
V gene: TRBV27
J gene: TRBJ1-1
CDR3 protein: CASSSGAQVATEAFF
CDR3 DNA: TGTGCCAGCAGTTCGGGAGCGCAAGTGGCCACTGAAGCTTTCTTT

D gene: -
clone size: once
V gene: TRBV5-8
J gene: TRBJ1-5
CDR3 protein: CASSRTVSQPQHF
CDR3 DNA: TGTGCCAGCAGCCGGACAGTAAGCCAGCCCCAGCATTTT

D gene: -
clone size: -
V gene: TRBV19
J gene: TRBJ1-1
CDR3 protein: CASRGAGTEAFF
CDR3 DNA: TGTGCCAGTAGGGGGGCGGGCACTGAAGCTTTCTTT

D gene: TRBD2
clone size: few
V gene: TRBV28
J gene: TRBJ2-7
CDR3 protein: CASSLEAGGWEQYF
CDR3 DNA: TGTGCCAGCAGTTTAGAAGCGGGAGGCTGGGAGCAGTACTTC

D gene: -
clone size: -
V gene: TRBV5-8
J gene: TRBJ2-7
CDR3 protein: CASSLAPARSYEQYF
CDR3 DNA: TGTGCCAGCAGCTTGGCCCCGGCCCGTTCCTACGAGCAGTACTTC

D gene: -
clone size: -
V gene: TRBV11-2
J gene: TRBJ1-2
CDR3 protein: CASSLNPGLAYGYTF
CDR3 DNA: TGTGCCAGCAGCTTAAATCCAGGGCTCGCCTATGGCTACACCTTC

D gene: -
clone size: -
V gene: TRBV7-2
J gene: TRBJ2-1
CDR3 protein: CASSLRGYNEQFF
CDR3 DNA: TGTGCCAGCAGCTTAAGGGGGTACAATGAGCAGTTCTTC

D gene: TRBD2
clone size: -
V gene: TRBV7-8
J gene: TRBJ2-7
CDR3 protein: CASSLGTSGSVYEQYF
CDR3 DNA: TGTGCCAGCAGCTTAGGGACTAGCGGGAGTGTTTACGAGCAGTACTTC

D gene: TRBD1
clone size: once
V gene: TRBV7-9
J gene: TRBJ1-4
CDR3 protein: CASSPIPGQGAANEKLFF
CDR3 DNA: TGTGCCAGCAGCCCTATTCCTGGACAGGGGGCAGCTAATGAAAAACTGTTTTTT

D gene: -
clone size: -
V gene: TRBV5-1
J gene: TRBJ2-1
CDR3 protein: CASSPGPGEYNEQFF
CDR3 DNA: TGCGCCAGCAGCCCTGGGCCGGGAGAGTACAATGAGCAGTTCTTC

D gene: -
clone size: -
V gene: TRBV9
J gene: TRBJ2-3
CDR3 protein: CASSVTEKDTQYF
CDR3 DNA: TGTGCCAGCAGCGTGACGGAAAAAGATACGCAGTATTTT

D gene: -
clone size: -
V gene: TRBV5-1
J gene: TRBJ1-1
CDR3 protein: CASSYRERTEAFF
CDR3 DNA: TGCGCCAGCAGTTATCGCGAACGAACCGAAGCTTTCTTT

D gene: TRBD2
clone size: -
V gene: TRBV5-4
J gene: TRBJ2-1
CDR3 protein: CASSLPGLAGNEQFF
CDR3 DNA: TGTGCCAGCAGCCTACCAGGACTAGCGGGAAATGAGCAGTTCTTC

D gene: -
clone size: -
V gene: TRBV20-1
J gene: TRBJ2-5
CDR3 protein: CSARVIETQYF
CDR3 DNA: TGCAGTGCTCGGGTGATCGAGACCCAGTACTTC

D gene: TRBD1
clone size: once
V gene: TRBV2
J gene: TRBJ1-2
CDR3 protein: CASSSPGQGRHNYGYTF
CDR3 DNA: TGTGCCAGCAGTTCACCGGGACAGGGGCGCCATAACTATGGCTACACCTTC

D gene: -
clone size: once
V gene: TRBV6-1
J gene: TRBJ1-5
CDR3 protein: CASLQQGHQPQHF
CDR3 DNA: TGTGCCAGTCTACAACAGGGACATCAGCCCCAGCATTTT

D gene: TRBD2
clone size: -
V gene: TRBV7-8
J gene: TRBJ2-5
CDR3 protein: CASSSQAGGGETQYF
CDR3 DNA: TGTGCCAGCAGCTCCCAAGCGGGAGGCGGAGAGACCCAGTACTTC

D gene: -
clone size: -
V gene: TRBV28
J gene: TRBJ2-7
CDR3 protein: CASTGASSYEQYF
CDR3 DNA: TGTGCCAGCACAGGGGCTAGCTCCTACGAGCAGTACTTC

D gene: -
clone size: -
V gene: TRBV4-2
J gene: TRBJ2-1
CDR3 protein: CASSQVTVRSSYNEQFF
CDR3 DNA: TGTGCCAGCAGCCAAGTAACAGTTAGGAGCTCCTACAATGAGCAGTTCTTC